This T cell receptor (beta chain) was sequenced for a study of identical twins. Addition of a universal primer site occurred through template switching, and cDNA carried unique molecular identifiers. TCRdb redid the calling of the 5' RACE reads with MiXCR, one entry per CDR3 protein. The sample consists of 450,000 or so distinct CDR3 sequences, around a sixth of them appearing once. In its sample, this clonotype was seen a few times. Its target is not known. Whole-study findings and limits: Compared with unrelated sharing, twin-shared out-of-frame alpha sequences had more low-probability sequences.

Germline CDR1 reads SEHNR; CDR2 reads FQNEAQ (reference sequence). The V and J ends lost 10 bases and 2 bases, in that order; junction bases with no gene match: 10. CDR3 length equals 15 residues. The material sequenced was naive T cells sorted from blood. V gene TRBV7-9 combines with J gene TRBJ2-1, with TRBD1 matching 8 bases. This TCR derives from a man aged 45 to 65 in good health. Here the CDR3 DNA reads TGTGCCACCCAAAATACCAGGGGGCCCTACAATGAGCAGTTCTTC. Translated: CATQNTRGPYNEQFF.